What follows is one T cell receptor beta chain and its context. The data stem from a study of cytomegalovirus exposure and HLA in healthy donors. Primers for the PCR totalled 60 Vbeta and 13 Jbeta. Repertoires were generated with immunoSEQ multiplex PCR, while TCRdb's copy carries only in-frame clones and drops some. The sample carries about 200,000 clones, over 65% recorded once. Germline lookup yields CDR1 SGHRS and CDR2 YFSETQ. This CDR3 contains 15 residues. V gave up 1 base and J gave up 7 bases, with 17 bases separating them. This receptor was obtained from a woman aged 30 to 39 in good health and CMV-seronegative. Sequenced material: PBMCs. The V and J genes are TRBV5-1 and TRBJ1-1; D is possibly TRBD1 (6 bases). The CDR3 sequence is CASSLSRDTPLEAFF. The DNA for the CDR3 is TGCGCCAGCAGCTTGTCCCGGGACACGCCTCTTGAAGCTTTCTTT. Looking up the rest from reference TRBV5-1 and TRBJ1-1 gives the full variable domain: KAGVTQTPRYLIKTRGQQVTLSCSPISGHRSVSWYQQTPGQGLQFLFEYFSETQRNKGNFPGRFSGRQFSNSRSEMNVSTLELGDSALYLCASSLSRDTPLEAFFGQGTRLTVV.